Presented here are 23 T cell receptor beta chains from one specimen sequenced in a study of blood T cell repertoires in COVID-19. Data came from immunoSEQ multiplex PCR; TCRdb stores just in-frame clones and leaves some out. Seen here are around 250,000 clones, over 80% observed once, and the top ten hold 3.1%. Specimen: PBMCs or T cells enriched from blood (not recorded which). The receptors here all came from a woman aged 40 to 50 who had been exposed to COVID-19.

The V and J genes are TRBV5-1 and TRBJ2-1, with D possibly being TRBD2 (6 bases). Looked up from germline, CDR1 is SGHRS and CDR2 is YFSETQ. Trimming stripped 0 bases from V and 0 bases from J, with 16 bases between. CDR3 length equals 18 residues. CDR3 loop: CASSLGSGSYLSYNEQFF. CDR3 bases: TGCGCCAGCAGCTTGGGTAGCGGCAGTTATCTCTCCTACAATGAGCAGTTCTTC.

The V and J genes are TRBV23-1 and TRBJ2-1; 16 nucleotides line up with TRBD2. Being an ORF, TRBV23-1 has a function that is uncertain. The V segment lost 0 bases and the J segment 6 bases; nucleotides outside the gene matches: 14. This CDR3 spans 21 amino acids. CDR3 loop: CASSQSSGTSGRVGSVNEQFF. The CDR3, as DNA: TGCGCCAGCAGTCAATCTAGCGGGACTAGCGGGAGGGTAGGAAGCGTCAATGAGCAGTTCTTC.

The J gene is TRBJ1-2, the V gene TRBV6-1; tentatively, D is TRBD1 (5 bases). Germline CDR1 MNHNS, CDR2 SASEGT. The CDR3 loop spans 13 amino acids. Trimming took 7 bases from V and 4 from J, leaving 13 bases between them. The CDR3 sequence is CASKMGGGYGYTF. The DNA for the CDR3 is TGTGCCAGCAAGATGGGGGGTGGCTATGGCTACACCTTC.

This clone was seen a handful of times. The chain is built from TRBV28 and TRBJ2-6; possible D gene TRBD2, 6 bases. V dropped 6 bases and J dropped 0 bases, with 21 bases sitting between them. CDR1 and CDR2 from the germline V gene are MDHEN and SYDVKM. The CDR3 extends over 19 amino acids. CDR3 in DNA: TGTGCCAGCAGCCCCCGGGAGTGGGGCGTTTTCTCTGGGGCCAACGTCCTGACTTTC. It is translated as CASSPREWGVFSGANVLTF.

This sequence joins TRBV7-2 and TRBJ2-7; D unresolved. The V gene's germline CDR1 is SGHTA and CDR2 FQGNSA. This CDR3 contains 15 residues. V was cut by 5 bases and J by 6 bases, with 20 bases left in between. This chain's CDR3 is CASSPSLARTAEQYF. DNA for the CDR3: TGTGCCAGCAGCCCGTCGCTTGCGAGAACTGCCGAGCAGTACTTC.

The CDR3 DNA sequence: TGTGCCAGCAGCTTAGATGCGACAGGGGGCTATGGCTACACCTTC. Amino acid sequence: CASSLDATGGYGYTF. J is TRBJ1-2 and V is TRBV11-3, with 9 nucleotides matching TRBD1. Germline V gene data show CDR1 as SGHNT and CDR2 as YENEEA. The CDR3 spans 15 residues. The J segment lost 4 bases and the V segment lost 0 bases, leaving 3 bases of the junction unmatched.

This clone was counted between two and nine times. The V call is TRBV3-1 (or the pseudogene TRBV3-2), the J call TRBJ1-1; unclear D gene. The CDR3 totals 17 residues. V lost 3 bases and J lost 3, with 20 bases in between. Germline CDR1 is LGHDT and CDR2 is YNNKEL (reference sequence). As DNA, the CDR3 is TGTGCCAGCAGCCATGTAAGGACTGGCGTAATTGACACTGAAGCTTTCTTT. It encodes CASSHVRTGVIDTEAFF.

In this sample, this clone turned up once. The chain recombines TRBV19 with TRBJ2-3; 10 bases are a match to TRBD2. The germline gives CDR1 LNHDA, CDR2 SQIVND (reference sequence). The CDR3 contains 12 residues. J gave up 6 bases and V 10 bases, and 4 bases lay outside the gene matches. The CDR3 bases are TGTGCCACCGGGACTAGCGTGGATACGCAGTATTTT. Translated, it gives CATGTSVDTQYF.

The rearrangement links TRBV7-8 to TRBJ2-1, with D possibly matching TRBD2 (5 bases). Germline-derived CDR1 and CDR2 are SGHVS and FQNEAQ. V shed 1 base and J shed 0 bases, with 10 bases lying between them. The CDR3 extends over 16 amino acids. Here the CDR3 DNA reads TGTGCCAGCAGCTTAGTCGAGCGGAGCTCCTACAATGAGCAGTTCTTC. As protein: CASSLVERSSYNEQFF.

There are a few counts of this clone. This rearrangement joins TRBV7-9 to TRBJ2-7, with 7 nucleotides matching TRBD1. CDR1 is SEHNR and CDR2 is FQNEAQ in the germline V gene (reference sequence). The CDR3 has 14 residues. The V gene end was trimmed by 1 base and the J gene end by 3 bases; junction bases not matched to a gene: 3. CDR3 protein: CASSLVGQNYEQYF. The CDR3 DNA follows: TGTGCCAGCAGCTTAGTGGGACAGAACTACGAGCAGTACTTC.

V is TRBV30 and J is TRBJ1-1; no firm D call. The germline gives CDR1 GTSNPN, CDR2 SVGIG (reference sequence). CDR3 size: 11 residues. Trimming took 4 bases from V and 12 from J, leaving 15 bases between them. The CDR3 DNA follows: TGTGCCTGGACCCCCCTACGGAGTACTTTCTTT. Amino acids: CAWTPLRSTFF.

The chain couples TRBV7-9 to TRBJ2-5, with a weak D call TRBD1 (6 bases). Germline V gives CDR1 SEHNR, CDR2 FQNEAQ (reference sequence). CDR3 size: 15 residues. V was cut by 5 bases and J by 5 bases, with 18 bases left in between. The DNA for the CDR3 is TGTGCCAGCAGCGACACTAGACAGGCCCGGGAGACCCAGTACTTC. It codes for CASSDTRQARETQYF.

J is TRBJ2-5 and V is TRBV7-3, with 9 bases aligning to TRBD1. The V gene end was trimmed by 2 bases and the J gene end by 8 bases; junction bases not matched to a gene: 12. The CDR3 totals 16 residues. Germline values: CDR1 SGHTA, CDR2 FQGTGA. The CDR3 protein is CASSLRGPGQGFTQYF. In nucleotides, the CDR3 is TGTGCCAGCAGCTTACGGGGACCGGGACAGGGTTTTACCCAGTACTTC.

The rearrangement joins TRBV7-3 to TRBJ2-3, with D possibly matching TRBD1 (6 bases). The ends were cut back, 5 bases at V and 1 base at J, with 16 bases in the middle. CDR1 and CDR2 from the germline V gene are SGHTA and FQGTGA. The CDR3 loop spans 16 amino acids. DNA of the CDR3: TGTGCCAGCAGCAAGGGACACCCGGTCGGCACAGATACGCAGTATTTT. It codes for CASSKGHPVGTDTQYF.

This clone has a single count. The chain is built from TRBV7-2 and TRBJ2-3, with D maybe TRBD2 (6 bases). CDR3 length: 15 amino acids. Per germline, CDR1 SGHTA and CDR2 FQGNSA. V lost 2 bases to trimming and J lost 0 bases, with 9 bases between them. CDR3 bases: TGTGCCAGCAGCTTAAGCGGGTCTAGCACAGATACGCAGTATTTT. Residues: CASSLSGSSTDTQYF.

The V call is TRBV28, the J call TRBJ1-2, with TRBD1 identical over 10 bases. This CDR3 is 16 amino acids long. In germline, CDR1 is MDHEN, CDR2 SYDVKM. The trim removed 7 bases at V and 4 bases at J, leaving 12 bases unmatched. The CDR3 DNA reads TGTGCCAGCACCCCCTTCACCGGGACAGGGGTCTATGGCTACACCTTC. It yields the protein CASTPFTGTGVYGYTF.

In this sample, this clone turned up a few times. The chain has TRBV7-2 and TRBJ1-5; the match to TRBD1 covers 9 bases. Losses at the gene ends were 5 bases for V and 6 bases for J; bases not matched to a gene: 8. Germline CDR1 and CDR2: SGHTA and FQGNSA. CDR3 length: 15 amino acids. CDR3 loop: CASSTGTGYAQPQHF. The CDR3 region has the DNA TGTGCCAGCAGCACCGGGACAGGGTATGCTCAGCCCCAGCATTTT. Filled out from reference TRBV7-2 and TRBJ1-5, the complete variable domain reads GAGVSQSPSNKVTEKGKDVELRCDPISGHTALYWYRQSLGQGLEFLIYFQGNSAPDKSGLPSDRFSAERTGGSVSTLTIQRTQQEDSAVYLCASSTGTGYAQPQHFGDGTRLSIL.

CDR3 DNA: TGTGCCTGGAGTGTTTCGGCCCTGCGGGGCTACACCTTC. Its protein is CAWSVSALRGYTF. The chain couples TRBV30 to TRBJ1-2, with D uncertain. There are 13 residues in the CDR3. V lost 0 bases to trimming and J lost 8 bases, with 13 bases between them. In germline, CDR1 is GTSNPN, CDR2 SVGIG (reference sequence).

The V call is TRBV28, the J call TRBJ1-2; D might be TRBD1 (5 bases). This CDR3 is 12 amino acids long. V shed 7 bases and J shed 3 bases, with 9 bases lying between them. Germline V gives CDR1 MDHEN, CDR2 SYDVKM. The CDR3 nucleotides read TGTGCCAGCAACCAAGGGGACTATGGCTACACCTTC. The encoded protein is CASNQGDYGYTF.

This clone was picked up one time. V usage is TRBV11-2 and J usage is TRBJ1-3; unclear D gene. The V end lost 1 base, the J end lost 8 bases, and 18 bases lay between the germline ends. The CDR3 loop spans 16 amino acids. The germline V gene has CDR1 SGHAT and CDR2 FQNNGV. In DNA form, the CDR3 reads TGTGCCAGCAGCTTAGCTCGTGGTACACGGGTAGACACCATATATTTT. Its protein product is CASSLARGTRVDTIYF.

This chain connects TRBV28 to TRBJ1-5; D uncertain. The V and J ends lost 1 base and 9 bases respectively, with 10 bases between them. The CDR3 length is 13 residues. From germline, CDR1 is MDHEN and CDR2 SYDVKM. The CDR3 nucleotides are TGTGCCAGCAGTTTATCGATCCCTACGCCCCAGCATTTT. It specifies CASSLSIPTPQHF.

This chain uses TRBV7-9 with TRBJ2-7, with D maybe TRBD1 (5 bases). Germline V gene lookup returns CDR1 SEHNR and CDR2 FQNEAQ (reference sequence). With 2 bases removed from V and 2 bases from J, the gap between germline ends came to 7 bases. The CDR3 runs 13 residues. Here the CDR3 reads CASSLQGPYEQYF. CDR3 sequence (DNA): TGTGCCAGCAGCTTACAGGGTCCCTACGAGCAGTACTTC.

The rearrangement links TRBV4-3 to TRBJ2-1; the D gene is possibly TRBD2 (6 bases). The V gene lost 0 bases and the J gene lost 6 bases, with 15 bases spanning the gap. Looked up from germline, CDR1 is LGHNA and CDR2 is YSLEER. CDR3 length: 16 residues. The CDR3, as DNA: TGCGCCAGCAGCCAAGATCGGACGGGACTTAGCAATGAGCAGTTCTTC. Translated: CASSQDRTGLSNEQFF.